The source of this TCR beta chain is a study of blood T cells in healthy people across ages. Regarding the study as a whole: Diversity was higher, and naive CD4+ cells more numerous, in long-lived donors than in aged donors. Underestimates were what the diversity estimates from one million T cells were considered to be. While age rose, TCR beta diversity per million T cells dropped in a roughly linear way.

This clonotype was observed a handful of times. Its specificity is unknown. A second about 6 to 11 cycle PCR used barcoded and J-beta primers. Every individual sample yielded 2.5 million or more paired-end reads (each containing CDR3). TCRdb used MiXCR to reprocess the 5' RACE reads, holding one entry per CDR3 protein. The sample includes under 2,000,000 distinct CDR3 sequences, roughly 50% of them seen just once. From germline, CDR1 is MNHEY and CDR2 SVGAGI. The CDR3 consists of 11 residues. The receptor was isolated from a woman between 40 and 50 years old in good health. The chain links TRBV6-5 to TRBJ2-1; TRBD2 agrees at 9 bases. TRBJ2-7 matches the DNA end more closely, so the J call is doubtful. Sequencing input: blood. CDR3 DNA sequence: TGTGCCAGCAGGCGGGGGGGTGAGCAGTACTTC. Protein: CASRRGGEQYF.